This passage covers 30 T cell receptor beta chains from one sample sequenced in a study of blood T cell repertoires in COVID-19. Clones were sequenced by immunoSEQ multiplex PCR, and TCRdb holds only the in-frame ones, with some missing. Of approximately 140,000 clones listed, roughly 82% are singletons. The specimen was peripheral blood. These receptors were obtained from an elderly man with acute or convalescent COVID-19.

This clone appeared a single time. This rearrangement joins TRBV5-4 to TRBJ2-5, with TRBD1 identical over 8 bases. Trimming removed 5 bases from V and 5 bases from J; junction bases left unmatched: 5. Germline V gene lookup returns CDR1 SGHNT and CDR2 YYREEE (reference sequence). The CDR3 loop spans 13 amino acids. CDR3 DNA sequence: TGTGCCAGCAGACGGACAGGGTCGGAGACCCAGTACTTC. Translating gives CASRRTGSETQYF.

The V call is TRBV27, the J call TRBJ2-7; tentatively, D is TRBD2 (5 bases). The V gene's germline CDR1 is MNHEY and CDR2 SMNVEV (reference sequence). This CDR3 region has 13 residues. Trimming removed 6 bases at V and 5 bases at J, with 14 bases between. DNA for the CDR3: TGTGCCAGCAGAAAGAGGGAGACCCACGAGCAGTACTTC. Translating gives CASRKRETHEQYF.

The V and J genes are TRBV29-1 and TRBJ2-1; 7 bases fit TRBD1. Losses at the gene ends were 1 base for V and 4 bases for J; bases not matched to a gene: 4. The CDR3 is 14 amino acids. Germline CDR1 is SQVTM and CDR2 is ANQGSEA. The CDR3 nucleotides are TGCAGCGTTGAAGGGGGACAGATTTACAATGAGCAGTTCTTC. It specifies CSVEGGQIYNEQFF.

This chain links TRBV29-1 with TRBJ2-5; no clear D gene. The CDR3 loop spans 17 amino acids. Germline assignment: CDR1 SQVTM and CDR2 ANQGSEA. V was trimmed by 4 bases and J by 2 bases, leaving 23 bases between them. CDR3 sequence reads: CSVVISSAGVRQETQYF. CDR3 nucleotide sequence: TGCAGCGTTGTTATTTCCTCGGCAGGTGTTCGACAAGAGACCCAGTACTTC.

Comment on this clone: A read error may explain this, as a much larger clone is one base away. The rearrangement joins TRBV13 to TRBJ2-7; D gene ambiguous. The CDR3 is 12 residues long. The germline CDR1 and CDR2 sequences are PRHDT and FYEKMQ (reference sequence). Trimming removed 0 bases at V and 5 bases at J, with 5 bases between. The CDR3 here is CASSLGRDEQYF. CDR3 nucleotides: TGTGCCAGCAGCTTAGGCCGGGACGAGCAGTACTTC.

Only one count was recorded for this clone. Written as DNA, the CDR3 is TGTGCCATCAGGCCTGGGACAGGGGAAAACTACGAGCAGTACTTC. Translated: CAIRPGTGENYEQYF. The chain uses TRBV10-3 and TRBJ2-7, with 10 bases that match TRBD1. This CDR3 is built from 15 residues. Germline-derived CDR1 and CDR2 are ENHRY and SYGVKD. The V segment lost 6 bases and the J segment 3 bases; nucleotides outside the gene matches: 8.

The chain employs TRBV10-3 and TRBJ2-7; 7 positions match TRBD2. The CDR3 runs 14 residues. Germline assignment: CDR1 ENHRY and CDR2 SYGVKD. V trimming: 6 bases; J trimming: 4 bases; junction bases outside the gene matches: 9. CDR3: CAIRGAGNFYEQYF. CDR3 bases: TGTGCCATCAGGGGAGCGGGGAATTTTTACGAGCAGTACTTC.

The chain links TRBV4-3 to TRBJ2-7; no reliable D call. This CDR3 spans 11 amino acids. The germline V gene has CDR1 LGHNA and CDR2 YSLEER. V lost 6 bases and J 2 bases, leaving 5 bases between the germline ends. The CDR3, as DNA: TGCGCCAGCAGGCGGACCTACGAGCAGTACTTC. It yields the protein CASRRTYEQYF.

CDR3 amino acids: CATSRAGLAGTQTKNIQYF. The CDR3 DNA is TGTGCCACCAGCAGAGCAGGACTAGCGGGGACGCAGACCAAAAACATTCAGTACTTC. The J gene is TRBJ2-4, the V gene TRBV15; TRBD2 aligns across 12 bases. The junction had 9 bases not matched to a gene; V was cut back by 1 base and J by 2 bases. This CDR3 is 19 amino acids long. Per the germline V gene, CDR1 is LNHNV and CDR2 is YYDKDF (reference sequence).

V and J are TRBV7-9 and TRBJ1-6, with 8 bases lining up with TRBD1. CDR3 length: 13 amino acids. Germline V gives CDR1 SEHNR, CDR2 FQNEAQ (reference sequence). V shed 6 bases and J 10 bases; nucleotides not matched to a gene: 5. In DNA form, the CDR3 reads TGTGCCAGCAGGGACAGGGTGGAATCACCCCTCCACTTT. Encoded protein: CASRDRVESPLHF.

CDR3 protein: CATSRSWTGGTHEQFF. CDR3 DNA sequence: TGTGCCACCAGCAGATCCTGGACAGGGGGGACGCATGAGCAGTTCTTC. The chain is built from TRBV15 and TRBJ2-1, with 10 bases matching TRBD1. The V and J ends lost 2 bases and 8 bases, in that order; junction bases with no gene match: 9. Germline V lookup: CDR1 LNHNV, CDR2 YYDKDF (reference sequence). This CDR3 is built from 16 residues. Drawing the rest from reference TRBV15 and TRBJ2-1, the complete variable domain is DAMVIQNPRYQVTQFGKPVTLSCSQTLNHNVMYWYQQKSSQAPKLLFHYYDKDFNNEADTPDNFQSRRPNTSFCFLDIRSPGLGDTAMYLCATSRSWTGGTHEQFFGPGTRLTVL.

V is TRBV5-4 and J is TRBJ1-2, with no clear D. The length of the CDR3 is 13 residues. Germline CDR1 reads SGHNT; CDR2 reads YYREEE (reference sequence). V was trimmed by 0 bases and J by 4 bases, leaving 7 bases between them. The CDR3 here is CASSLEQSYGYTF. The CDR3 coding sequence is TGTGCCAGCAGCTTGGAACAGTCCTATGGCTACACCTTC.

The chain recombines TRBV3-1 (or the pseudogene TRBV3-2) with TRBJ2-7; tentative D call: TRBD2 (5 bases). Looked up from germline, CDR1 is LGHDT and CDR2 is YNNKEL (reference sequence). V was trimmed by 3 bases and J by 3 bases, leaving 9 bases between them. The CDR3 sequence is 13 residues long. This CDR3 reads CASSHTGFYEQYF. For the CDR3, the DNA is TGTGCCAGCAGCCATACGGGGTTCTACGAGCAGTACTTC.

On this clone: The sample has other DNA sequences that encode this CDR3 too. The V call is TRBV28, the J call TRBJ1-2; 10 bases map to TRBD1. Per germline, CDR1 MDHEN and CDR2 SYDVKM. The CDR3 covers 13 residues. Trimming took 5 bases from V and 6 from J; bases not matched to a gene: 3. The CDR3 DNA reads TGTGCCAGCAGTAGACAGGGGGCGAATGGCTACACCTTC. Its protein is CASSRQGANGYTF.

The chain couples TRBV6-5 to TRBJ2-5; D is unclear. There are 15 residues in the CDR3. Germline V gives CDR1 MNHEY, CDR2 SVGAGI. Trimming removed 3 bases at V and 2 bases at J, with 13 bases between. CDR3 DNA: TGTGCCAGCAGTTATTCCCCAATACAGCAAGAGACCCAGTACTTC. This encodes CASSYSPIQQETQYF.

CDR3 DNA sequence: TGTGCCAGCTGGACAGGGTTCACCGGGGAGCTGTTTTTT. Translating it yields CASWTGFTGELFF. The chain is built from TRBV28 and TRBJ2-2, with 8 bases matching TRBD1. Germline V gives CDR1 MDHEN, CDR2 SYDVKM. This CDR3 spans 13 amino acids. V lost 8 bases to trimming and J lost 4 bases; unmatched junction nucleotides: 3.

In its sample, this clone was seen once. The chain combines TRBV11-2 with TRBJ2-1; TRBD1 matches at 8 bases. After removal of 3 bases from V and 6 bases from J, the junction contained 10 bases not matched to a gene. The CDR3 is 16 amino acids. CDR1 and CDR2 from the germline V gene are SGHAT and FQNNGV. The chain's CDR3 is CASSLQGAAIFNEQFF. In DNA, the CDR3 is TGTGCCAGCAGCTTGCAGGGGGCAGCAATCTTCAATGAGCAGTTCTTC.

V usage is TRBV30 and J usage is TRBJ2-1; the D gene is possibly TRBD2 (6 bases). CDR3 size: 13 residues. V was trimmed by 1 base and J by 7 bases, leaving 11 bases between them. Germline V CDR1 and CDR2: GTSNPN, SVGIG (reference sequence). In DNA form, the CDR3 reads TGTGCCTGGAGTGGGTTGGGGGGTAATGAGCAGTTCTTC. Translating gives CAWSGLGGNEQFF.

The rearrangement links TRBV27 to TRBJ1-4; 7 positions agree with TRBD1. After removal of 2 bases from V and 8 bases from J, the junction contained 2 bases not matched to a gene. This CDR3 has 13 amino acids. Germline CDR1 reads MNHEY; CDR2 reads SMNVEV (reference sequence). This CDR3 is CASSLQGEEKLFF. The CDR3 nucleotides read TGTGCCAGCAGTTTACAGGGGGAGGAAAAACTGTTTTTT.

The chain recombines TRBV29-1 with TRBJ2-1, with 10 bases aligning to TRBD2. CDR3 length: 14 residues. J was trimmed by 7 bases and V by 6 bases; bases with no gene match: 9. The germline gives CDR1 SQVTM, CDR2 ANQGSEA. The CDR3 here is CSVPRAGGENEQFF. As DNA, the CDR3 is TGCAGCGTCCCACGAGCGGGGGGGGAGAATGAGCAGTTCTTC.

This chain links TRBV10-3 with TRBJ2-5; the D gene is possibly TRBD2 (5 bases). The V end lost 1 base, the J end lost 7 bases, and 10 bases lay between the germline ends. The CDR3 covers 13 residues. CDR1 is ENHRY, CDR2 SYGVKD, per germline. CDR3 DNA sequence: TGTGCCATCAGTGAGTTCGTTGAGGGGACCCAGTACTTC. Protein: CAISEFVEGTQYF.

The genes are TRBV12-3 or TRBV12-4 and TRBJ1-1; D gene uncertain. This CDR3 region has 12 residues. V gave up 3 bases and J gave up 5 bases, with 7 bases separating them. The CDR3 nucleotides read TGTGCCAGCAGTTTTGCGGTAACTGAAGCTTTCTTT. Encoded protein: CASSFAVTEAFF.

The chain has TRBV5-1 and TRBJ2-2; D might be TRBD1 (5 bases). The CDR3 runs to 16 residues. Trimming shortened V by 1 base and J by 5 bases, and 15 bases separated the two germline ends. The V gene's germline CDR1 is SGHRS and CDR2 YFSETQ. The CDR3 sequence: CASSLSASRGTGELFF. The CDR3 DNA follows: TGCGCCAGCAGCTTGAGTGCAAGTAGGGGAACCGGGGAGCTGTTTTTT.

This clone was observed a single time. The chain combines TRBV9 with TRBJ2-1; D possibly corresponds to TRBD2 (5 bases). V lost 3 bases, J lost 9 bases, and 13 bases lay in between. Germline CDR1 is SGDLS and CDR2 is YYNGEE. The CDR3 totals 13 residues. CDR3 region: CASSEVSGIEQFF. In nucleotides, the CDR3 is TGTGCCAGCAGCGAAGTATCGGGGATTGAGCAGTTCTTC. The whole variable domain, filled in from reference TRBV9 and TRBJ2-1, reads DSGVTQTPKHLITATGQRVTLRCSPRSGDLSVYWYQQSLDQGLQFLIQYYNGEERAKGNILERFSAQQFPDLHSELNLSSLELGDSALYFCASSEVSGIEQFFGPGTRLTVL.

This clone was counted once. J is TRBJ2-7 and V is TRBV6-5; 7 bases are shared with TRBD1. The germline CDR1 and CDR2 sequences are MNHEY and SVGAGI. V was pared by 7 bases and J by 5 bases, with 14 bases of the junction left unmatched. There are 15 residues in the CDR3. The CDR3 is CASIANPGGYHEQYF. CDR3 nucleotide sequence: TGTGCCAGCATCGCGAACCCAGGGGGATACCACGAGCAGTACTTC.

The rearrangement joins TRBV9 to TRBJ2-7; 10 nucleotides line up with TRBD2. The germline CDR1 and CDR2 sequences are SGDLS and YYNGEE. The CDR3 has 16 amino acids. J was trimmed by 6 bases and V by 0 bases; bases with no gene match: 9. The CDR3 region is CASSVAPGLANPEQYF. CDR3 DNA sequence: TGTGCCAGCAGCGTAGCCCCGGGACTAGCGAATCCCGAGCAGTACTTC. Based on the CDR3 plus reference TRBV9 and TRBJ2-7, the full variable domain is DSGVTQTPKHLITATGQRVTLRCSPRSGDLSVYWYQQSLDQGLQFLIQYYNGEERAKGNILERFSAQQFPDLHSELNLSSLELGDSALYFCASSVAPGLANPEQYFGPGTRLTVT.

This clone has just a few counts. This chain connects TRBV6-6 to TRBJ2-7; 10 positions agree with TRBD2. Germline values: CDR1 MNHNY, CDR2 SVGAGI (reference sequence). The V and J ends lost 0 bases and 4 bases, in that order; junction bases with no gene match: 3. The CDR3 is 15 residues long. CDR3 sequence reads: CASSYSSGGGYEQYF. The CDR3 DNA follows: TGTGCCAGCAGTTACTCGAGCGGGGGGGGGTACGAGCAGTACTTC.

The genes are TRBV7-2 and TRBJ2-1, with 7 bases aligning to TRBD2. The CDR3 extends over 15 amino acids. V lost 2 bases and J lost 0; bases outside the gene matches: 1. Germline-derived CDR1 and CDR2 are SGHTA and FQGNSA. The CDR3 spells CASSLWGGSYNEQFF. In DNA, the CDR3 is TGTGCCAGCAGCTTATGGGGGGGCTCCTACAATGAGCAGTTCTTC. Variable domain in full (rest from reference TRBV7-2 and TRBJ2-1): GAGVSQSPSNKVTEKGKDVELRCDPISGHTALYWYRQSLGQGLEFLIYFQGNSAPDKSGLPSDRFSAERTGGSVSTLTIQRTQQEDSAVYLCASSLWGGSYNEQFFGPGTRLTVL.

The V gene is TRBV19, the J gene TRBJ1-2, with TRBD1 matching 7 bases. The CDR3 spans 15 residues. The germline V gene encodes CDR1 LNHDA and CDR2 SQIVND (reference sequence). With 5 bases clipped from V and 6 bases from J, the junction kept 12 bases outside the gene matches. Written as DNA, the CDR3 is TGTGCCAGTAGTCGGACAGGCCAGGCCCTAGATGGCTACACCTTC. This encodes CASSRTGQALDGYTF.

The genes are TRBV29-1 and TRBJ1-2; no definite D call. V lost 3 bases to trimming and J lost 4 bases, with 12 bases between them. Per the germline V gene, CDR1 is SQVTM and CDR2 is ANQGSEA. The CDR3 has 13 amino acids. CDR3 sequence (DNA): TGCAGCGTTGAGCTCTCCGGGGTCTATGGCTACACCTTC. This encodes CSVELSGVYGYTF. The full variable domain, its missing parts supplied by reference TRBV29-1 and TRBJ1-2, is SAVISQKPSRDICQRGTSLTIQCQVDSQVTMMFWYRQQPGQSLTLIATANQGSEATYESGFVIDKFPISRPNLTFSTLTVSNMSPEDSSIYLCSVELSGVYGYTFGSGTRLTVV.